This is a list of T cell receptor beta chains from one sample in a study of PD-L1 blockade in urothelial cancer. Some clones are missing from TCRdb's copy, which holds only in-frame ones; the method was immunoSEQ multiplex PCR. Here the sample spans approximately 110,000 clones, roughly 90% being singletons. Sequences were derived from PBMCs, sampled around atezolizumab (anti-PD-L1) treatment. All receptors come from a man between 60 and 75 years old with urothelial cancer. CDR3s include the opening cysteine and the closing phenylalanine or tryptophan. The D gene is left open where the match is weak. Expanded clones get a size class; other rows say once, few or many, or leave the size out.

J | size | D | V | CDR3 | DNA
TRBJ1-1 | once | . | TRBV4-2 | CASSQERRNTEAFF | TGTGCCAGCAGCCAAGAGCGGAGGAACACTGAAGCTTTCTTT
TRBJ1-5 | . | . | TRBV6-5 | CASSYSPHSQPQHF | TGTGCCAGCAGTTACTCCCCGCACAGCCAGCCCCAGCATTTT
TRBJ2-1 | once | . | TRBV7-9 | CASSPINNYNEQFF | TGTGCCAGCAGCCCAATTAACAACTACAATGAGCAGTTCTTC
TRBJ1-5 | . | TRBD1 | TRBV28 | CASSLWDREDQPQHF | TGTGCCAGCAGTTTATGGGACAGGGAAGATCAGCCCCAGCATTTT
TRBJ2-5 | . | TRBD1 | TRBV11-1 | CASSSRTGQETQYF | TGTGCCAGCAGCTCCCGGACAGGCCAAGAGACCCAGTACTTC
TRBJ1-2 | . | . | TRBV5-8 | CASSLAGDGYTF | TGTGCCAGCAGCTTGGCAGGGGACGGCTACACCTTC
TRBJ2-5 | few | . | TRBV10-3 | CAIGSEVETQYF | TGTGCCATCGGTTCGGAGGTGGAGACCCAGTACTTC
TRBJ2-7 | . | TRBD2 | TRBV7-2 | CASSLGAGAYEQYF | TGTGCCAGCAGCTTAGGGGCGGGGGCCTACGAGCAGTACTTC
TRBJ2-1 | . | TRBD2 | TRBV6-1 | CASGTSGGSYNEQFF | TGTGCCAGCGGCACTAGCGGTGGCTCCTACAATGAGCAGTTCTTC
TRBJ1-1 | . | TRBD1 | TRBV5-1 | CASSERTGSVTEAFF | TGCGCCAGCAGCGAAAGGACAGGGTCGGTCACTGAAGCTTTCTTT
TRBJ2-4 | . | . | TRBV28 | CASNPMEGSKNIQYF | TGTGCCAGCAACCCGATGGAGGGGTCCAAAAACATTCAGTACTTC
TRBJ1-6 | few | . | TRBV7-9 | CASSLALGSNSPLHF | TGTGCCAGCAGCTTAGCGCTGGGCTCAAATTCACCCCTCCACTTT
TRBJ1-1 | . | . | TRBV9 | CASTKSGGGAEAFF | TGTGCCAGCACCAAATCGGGGGGCGGGGCTGAAGCTTTCTTT
TRBJ1-2 | . | . | TRBV5-1 | CASSPEGADGYTF | TGCGCCAGCAGCCCGGAAGGGGCGGATGGCTACACCTTC
TRBJ1-1 | . | TRBD1 | TRBV5-1 | CASSLRQGGNTEAFF | TGCGCCAGCAGCCTCCGACAGGGGGGGAACACTGAAGCTTTCTTT
TRBJ2-7 | few | . | TRBV19 | CASTPGGSFYEQYF | TGTGCCAGTACCCCTGGCGGAAGTTTCTACGAGCAGTACTTC
TRBJ2-2 | once | TRBD1 | TRBV27 | CASSFRRQGAAGELFF | TGTGCCAGCAGTTTCAGGAGACAGGGGGCAGCGGGGGAGCTGTTTTTT
TRBJ2-7 | . | TRBD1 | TRBV9 | CASSGGTGSEQYF | TGTGCCAGCAGCGGGGGGACAGGGAGCGAGCAGTACTTC
TRBJ2-7 | . | TRBD1 | TRBV6-6 | CASSRTGNEQYF | TGTGCCAGCAGTAGGACAGGGAACGAGCAGTACTTC
TRBJ1-5 | . | TRBD1 | TRBV7-2 | CASSKGGTGTYSNQPQHF | TGTGCCAGCAGCAAAGGAGGGACAGGGACCTATAGCAATCAGCCCCAGCATTTT
TRBJ1-5 | few | TRBD1 | TRBV19 | CASSNRGNQPQHF | TGTGCCAGTAGCAACAGGGGAAATCAGCCCCAGCATTTT
TRBJ2-7 | . | TRBD2 | TRBV9 | CASSADLAGDPYEQYF | TGTGCCAGCAGCGCCGACCTAGCGGGAGACCCCTACGAGCAGTACTTC
TRBJ2-5 | . | . | TRBV11-2 | CASSPGLVGVTQYF | TGTGCCAGCAGCCCGGGACTCGTCGGGGTGACCCAGTACTTC
TRBJ2-1 | . | TRBD2 | TRBV9 | CASSVAGTSGNSYRDEQFF | TGTGCCAGCAGCGTAGCCGGGACTAGCGGGAACTCCTATAGGGATGAGCAGTTCTTC
TRBJ2-4 | . | TRBD1 | TRBV27 | CASSARQGNINIQYF | TGTGCCAGCAGTGCCCGACAGGGGAATATAAACATTCAGTACTTC
TRBJ2-7 | once | . | TRBV5-6 | CASSLGQGNILSYEQYF | TGTGCCAGCAGCTTGGGCCAGGGAAATATATTATCCTACGAGCAGTACTTC
TRBJ2-3 | . | TRBD2 | TRBV5-4 | CASSWISGAPTDTQYF | TGTGCCAGCAGCTGGATTAGCGGGGCCCCCACAGATACGCAGTATTTT
TRBJ1-1 | . | . | TRBV28 | CASSFPDTYTEAFF | TGTGCCAGCAGTTTCCCCGACACATACACTGAAGCTTTCTTT
TRBJ1-5 | . | . | TRBV7-2 | CASRRGHNQPQHF | TGTGCCAGCAGACGCGGACACAATCAGCCCCAGCATTTT
TRBJ2-5 | . | TRBD2 | TRBV7-2 | CASSTEMGEGETQYF | TGTGCCAGCAGCACAGAGATGGGGGAGGGAGAGACCCAGTACTTC
TRBJ2-7 | . | TRBD2 | TRBV30 | CAWSVSGRSYEQYF | TGTGCCTGGAGTGTTAGCGGGAGGTCCTACGAGCAGTACTTC
TRBJ1-5 | . | . | TRBV5-1 | CASSIRFQPQHF | TGCGCCAGCAGCATCCGTTTCCAGCCCCAGCATTTT
TRBJ1-2 | . | . | TRBV28 | CASSSQGYGYTF | TGTGCCAGCAGTTCACAGGGATATGGCTACACCTTC
TRBJ1-4 | . | TRBD1 | TRBV9 | CASSAGGTGVEKLFF | TGTGCCAGCAGCGCCGGTGGGACAGGGGTCGAAAAACTGTTTTTT
TRBJ1-6 | . | . | TRBV2 | CASIPLFPNSPLHF | TGTGCCAGCATCCCACTCTTCCCTAATTCACCCCTCCACTTT
TRBJ2-1 | once | TRBD2 | TRBV28 | CASSFSLAGFRSSYNEQFF | TGTGCCAGCAGTTTCTCGCTAGCGGGCTTCAGGAGCTCCTACAATGAGCAGTTCTTC
TRBJ1-6 | . | . | TRBV21-1 | CASSKISPRARPYNSPLHF | TGTGCCAGCAGCAAGATTTCGCCGCGGGCCCGCCCCTATAATTCACCCCTCCACTTT
TRBJ1-1 | . | TRBD1 | TRBV6-5 | CASSYLGQVNTEAFF | TGTGCCAGCAGTTACCTGGGACAGGTGAACACTGAAGCTTTCTTT
TRBJ2-5 | . | TRBD2 | TRBV2 | CASSEAGGGAVTQYF | TGTGCCAGCAGTGAAGCGGGCGGGGGGGCCGTGACCCAGTACTTC
TRBJ2-1 | . | TRBD2 | TRBV28 | CASRLRDYRDNEQFF | TGTGCCAGCAGGTTGCGGGACTATCGAGACAATGAGCAGTTCTTC
TRBJ1-1 | . | . | TRBV6-1 | CASRTLQGGTEAFF | TGTGCCAGCAGGACTTTACAGGGCGGCACTGAAGCTTTCTTT
TRBJ2-7 | . | . | TRBV5-1 | CASSLGDNYEQYF | TGCGCCAGCAGCTTGGGGGACAACTACGAGCAGTACTTC
TRBJ1-4 | . | . | TRBV4-3 | CASSQDWGATNEKLFF | TGCGCCAGCAGCCAAGATTGGGGGGCAACTAATGAAAAACTGTTTTTT
TRBJ1-6 | . | TRBD1 | TRBV7-2 | CASTHRRTGTTPLHF | TGTGCCAGCACCCATAGGCGGACAGGGACAACACCCCTCCACTTT
TRBJ1-2 | . | . | TRBV28 | CASSLSGTSNYGYTF | TGTGCCAGCAGTTTATCTGGGACAAGTAACTATGGCTACACCTTC
TRBJ2-1 | . | TRBD2 | TRBV14 | CASQHTSGPDEQFF | TGTGCTTCTCAGCACACTAGCGGACCCGATGAGCAGTTCTTC
TRBJ2-1 | . | TRBD1 | TRBV5-4 | CASSHEGQGIYNEQFF | TGTGCCAGCAGCCACGAGGGACAGGGGATCTACAATGAGCAGTTCTTC
TRBJ2-1 | . | TRBD2 | TRBV18 | CASSPTSGRGSYNEQFF | TGTGCCAGCTCACCCACTAGCGGTAGAGGATCCTACAATGAGCAGTTCTTC
TRBJ1-1 | . | . | TRBV19 | CASGRGAENTEAFF | TGTGCCAGTGGGAGGGGGGCGGAGAACACTGAAGCTTTCTTT
TRBJ2-1 | . | . | TRBV7-2 | CASSPGGFGHNEQFF | TGTGCCAGCAGCCCAGGGGGGTTCGGGCACAATGAGCAGTTCTTC
TRBJ2-6 | . | . | TRBV28 | CASSSSTGANVLTF | TGTGCCAGCAGCTCTAGTACCGGGGCCAACGTCCTGACTTTC
TRBJ2-1 | . | TRBD1 | TRBV6-1 | CASGRQGSYNEQFF | TGTGCCAGCGGGAGACAGGGCTCCTACAATGAGCAGTTCTTC
TRBJ1-6 | few | . | TRBV27 | CASSFRRGTSPLHF | TGTGCCAGCAGTTTTCGCCGGGGAACTTCACCCCTCCACTTT
TRBJ1-6 | . | . | TRBV12-2 | CASRSGRGQAIYSPLHF | TGTGCAAGTCGCTCCGGACGGGGACAGGCTATATACTCACCCCTCCACTTT
TRBJ2-3 | . | TRBD2 | TRBV9 | CASAPGGQTDTQYF | TGTGCCAGCGCCCCGGGGGGGCAGACAGATACGCAGTATTTT